These T cell receptor beta chains were read from a single sample in a study of early T cells in non-severe SARS-CoV-2 infection. TCRdb reprocessed the 5' RACE reads with MiXCR, giving one entry per CDR3 protein. The repertoire holds around 70,000 distinct CDR3 sequences, with approximately 10% as singletons. Sequenced input: whole blood. These receptors originate from an adult who was a healthcare worker with PCR-confirmed SARS-CoV-2 infection or an uninfected control (not recorded which). The CDR3 runs from the conserved cysteine through the conserved F or W. The order of the fields is J gene, D gene, V gene, clone size, CDR3 DNA, CDR3 protein. A D gene is named only where the DNA matches it firmly. For some rows the clone size is stated as once, few or many, or as a class when expanded; others skip it.

j_call: TRBJ2-7
d_call: -
v_call: TRBV20-1
clone_size: few
cdr3_nt: TGCAGTGCTAGAGACCCCCGAGACTCCTACGAGCAGTACTTC
cdr3_aa: CSARDPRDSYEQYF

j_call: TRBJ1-2
d_call: TRBD1
v_call: TRBV7-3
clone_size: few
cdr3_nt: TGTGCCAGCAGCTTCTCCCGGACAGGACTCTATGGCTACACCTTC
cdr3_aa: CASSFSRTGLYGYTF

j_call: TRBJ1-1
d_call: -
v_call: TRBV7-2
clone_size: -
cdr3_nt: TGTGCCAGCTCTCAGATCCCCATGAACACTGAAGCTTTCTTT
cdr3_aa: CASSQIPMNTEAFF

j_call: TRBJ1-6
d_call: -
v_call: TRBV2
clone_size: -
cdr3_nt: TGTGCCAGCACAGGGCAGCCTAATTCACCCCTCCACTTT
cdr3_aa: CASTGQPNSPLHF

j_call: TRBJ2-2
d_call: TRBD2
v_call: TRBV27
clone_size: few
cdr3_nt: TGTGCCAGCAAACCTTCGGGACTAGTAGGTTCCGGGGAGCTGTTTTTT
cdr3_aa: CASKPSGLVGSGELFF

j_call: TRBJ2-1
d_call: -
v_call: TRBV20-1
clone_size: -
cdr3_nt: TGCAGTGCCAGGGAGCTGGAGGAGCAGTTCTTC
cdr3_aa: CSARELEEQFF

j_call: TRBJ2-7
d_call: TRBD2
v_call: TRBV5-1
clone_size: few
cdr3_nt: TGCGCCAGCAGCATCCGGCTAGCGGGAGCCGAGCAGTACTTC
cdr3_aa: CASSIRLAGAEQYF

j_call: TRBJ2-1
d_call: TRBD2
v_call: TRBV7-8
clone_size: few
cdr3_nt: TGTGCCAGCAGCGCGGTAGCTAGCGGGATCAATGAGCAGTTCTTC
cdr3_aa: CASSAVASGINEQFF

j_call: TRBJ1-1
d_call: TRBD1
v_call: TRBV20-1
clone_size: few
cdr3_nt: TGCAGTGCCGCCCCCCGGACAGGGGAGTGGAGCACTGAAGCTTTCTTT
cdr3_aa: CSAAPRTGEWSTEAFF

j_call: TRBJ2-1
d_call: TRBD2
v_call: TRBV9
clone_size: many
cdr3_nt: TGTGCCAGCAGCGGGGGGACTATCAATGAGCAGTTCTTC
cdr3_aa: CASSGGTINEQFF

j_call: TRBJ2-7
d_call: -
v_call: TRBV4-2
clone_size: few
cdr3_nt: TGTGCCAGCGAGGACCAGACTGGCGAGCAGTACTTC
cdr3_aa: CASEDQTGEQYF

j_call: TRBJ1-1
d_call: -
v_call: TRBV7-3
clone_size: -
cdr3_nt: TGTGCCAGCAGCCAGCAAGGGGCTAACACTGAAGCTTTCTTT
cdr3_aa: CASSQQGANTEAFF

j_call: TRBJ1-1
d_call: TRBD1
v_call: TRBV12-3/TRBV12-4
clone_size: many
cdr3_nt: TGTGCCAGCAGTCCGACAGGGGTGCGGATGAACACTGAAGCTTTCTTT
cdr3_aa: CASSPTGVRMNTEAFF

j_call: TRBJ2-7
d_call: TRBD2
v_call: TRBV5-1
clone_size: few
cdr3_nt: TGCGCCAGCAGTCCCGGGTCTAGCGGTTCCTACGAGCAGTACTTC
cdr3_aa: CASSPGSSGSYEQYF

j_call: TRBJ1-3
d_call: TRBD1
v_call: TRBV6-6
clone_size: -
cdr3_nt: TGTGCCAGCAGGGTACAGGGGTATACTGGAAACACCATATATTTT
cdr3_aa: CASRVQGYTGNTIYF

j_call: TRBJ2-7
d_call: TRBD2
v_call: TRBV20-1
clone_size: few
cdr3_nt: TGCAGTGCTAGGCCACTAGCGGGAGCGGACGAGCAGTACTTC
cdr3_aa: CSARPLAGADEQYF

j_call: TRBJ2-3
d_call: -
v_call: TRBV4-2
clone_size: -
cdr3_nt: TGTGCCAGCAGCCAAGAGGACAAAGGAGATACGCAGTATTTT
cdr3_aa: CASSQEDKGDTQYF

j_call: TRBJ1-2
d_call: -
v_call: TRBV12-3/TRBV12-4
clone_size: few
cdr3_nt: TGTGCCAGCAGTTTCCGGGCCTCTCCCCATGGCTACACCTTC
cdr3_aa: CASSFRASPHGYTF

j_call: TRBJ2-7
d_call: TRBD2
v_call: TRBV6-1
clone_size: few
cdr3_nt: TGTGCCAGCAGTGCCCTAGCGGGGGCCGCCTACGAGCAGTACTTC
cdr3_aa: CASSALAGAAYEQYF

j_call: TRBJ2-3
d_call: TRBD2
v_call: TRBV11-2
clone_size: many
cdr3_nt: TGTGCCAGCAGCGGTAGCGGGTTTTACACAGATACGCAGTATTTT
cdr3_aa: CASSGSGFYTDTQYF

j_call: TRBJ1-2
d_call: -
v_call: TRBV4-1
clone_size: few
cdr3_nt: TGCGCCAGCAGCCAAGATTCGACCCTGGGTTATGGCTACACCTTC
cdr3_aa: CASSQDSTLGYGYTF

j_call: TRBJ2-7
d_call: TRBD2
v_call: TRBV20-1
clone_size: many
cdr3_nt: TGCAGTGCTCCGACTAGCTTAGGCGGGGAGCAGTACTTC
cdr3_aa: CSAPTSLGGEQYF

j_call: TRBJ2-1
d_call: -
v_call: TRBV6-1
clone_size: many
cdr3_nt: TGTGCCAGCAGTGAAGTTTTGGAGCAGTTCTTC
cdr3_aa: CASSEVLEQFF

j_call: TRBJ2-7
d_call: TRBD2
v_call: TRBV7-9
clone_size: few
cdr3_nt: TGTGCCAGCAGCCGGCGCCCGGGACTAGCGGGAGATGAGCAGTACTTC
cdr3_aa: CASSRRPGLAGDEQYF

j_call: TRBJ1-2
d_call: TRBD1
v_call: TRBV12-3/TRBV12-4
clone_size: few
cdr3_nt: TGTGCCAGCAGAGAGACAGGGGTTGGCTACACCTTC
cdr3_aa: CASRETGVGYTF

j_call: TRBJ2-1
d_call: -
v_call: TRBV5-4
clone_size: few
cdr3_nt: TGTGCCAGCAGCTTGGATAGCGGCCACTACAATGAGCAGTTCTTC
cdr3_aa: CASSLDSGHYNEQFF

j_call: TRBJ2-1
d_call: -
v_call: TRBV20-1
clone_size: few
cdr3_nt: TGCAGTGGACAGGCGGGAGTCCGCCCAAATGAGCAGTTCTTC
cdr3_aa: CSGQAGVRPNEQFF

j_call: TRBJ2-3
d_call: -
v_call: TRBV12-3/TRBV12-4
clone_size: few
cdr3_nt: TGTGCCAGCAAGGCGGAAAGCACAGATACGCAGTATTTT
cdr3_aa: CASKAESTDTQYF

j_call: TRBJ1-1
d_call: TRBD1
v_call: TRBV6-2/TRBV6-3
clone_size: few
cdr3_nt: TGTGCCAGCAGTGAACCGGGACAGGGGGGAACTGAAGCTTTCTTT
cdr3_aa: CASSEPGQGGTEAFF

j_call: TRBJ2-3
d_call: TRBD1
v_call: TRBV5-1
clone_size: -
cdr3_nt: TGCGCCAGCAGGACAGGGACGGCGGATACGCAGTATTTT
cdr3_aa: CASRTGTADTQYF

j_call: TRBJ2-3
d_call: -
v_call: TRBV6-2/TRBV6-3
clone_size: few
cdr3_nt: TGTGCCAGCAGTTACAGGGAGTGGACTTTCGGGATTCAGTATTTT
cdr3_aa: CASSYREWTFGIQYF

j_call: TRBJ2-7
d_call: TRBD2
v_call: TRBV28
clone_size: -
cdr3_nt: TGTGCCAGCAGAGCGGGAGGAACCACCTACGAGCAGTACTTC
cdr3_aa: CASRAGGTTYEQYF

j_call: TRBJ1-1
d_call: TRBD1
v_call: TRBV28
clone_size: few
cdr3_nt: TGTGCCAGCAGTAGGGGGCTGAACACTGAAGCTTTCTTT
cdr3_aa: CASSRGLNTEAFF

j_call: TRBJ2-7
d_call: TRBD2
v_call: TRBV20-1
clone_size: -
cdr3_nt: TGCAGTGCTAGATCTCCGGGACTAGCGGGACGTTATTCCTACGAGCAGTACTTC
cdr3_aa: CSARSPGLAGRYSYEQYF

j_call: TRBJ2-2
d_call: -
v_call: TRBV3-1
clone_size: -
cdr3_nt: TGTGCCAGCACCTACACCCGCGGGGAGCTGTTTTTT
cdr3_aa: CASTYTRGELFF

j_call: TRBJ1-1
d_call: -
v_call: TRBV3-1
clone_size: once
cdr3_nt: TGTGCCAGCAGCCAAGGAGGCGCCGGTGTTGCTTTCTTT
cdr3_aa: CASSQGGAGVAFF

j_call: TRBJ1-1
d_call: -
v_call: TRBV12-3/TRBV12-4
clone_size: many
cdr3_nt: TGTGCCAGCAGTTTTGGGGTGGGGTACACTGAAGCTTTCTTT
cdr3_aa: CASSFGVGYTEAFF

j_call: TRBJ2-3
d_call: -
v_call: TRBV7-9
clone_size: few
cdr3_nt: TGTGCCAGCAGCATAGGGCTAGGCAGTTCAGAAGATACGCAGTATTTT
cdr3_aa: CASSIGLGSSEDTQYF

j_call: TRBJ2-1
d_call: -
v_call: TRBV28
clone_size: -
cdr3_nt: TGTGCCAGCAGTTGGGGAAATTACAATGAGCAGTTCTTC
cdr3_aa: CASSWGNYNEQFF

j_call: TRBJ2-6
d_call: TRBD1
v_call: TRBV2
clone_size: many
cdr3_nt: TGTGCCAGCAGCTCCGGGACAGGGAACGGGGCCAACGTCCTGACTTTC
cdr3_aa: CASSSGTGNGANVLTF

j_call: TRBJ2-2
d_call: -
v_call: TRBV12-3/TRBV12-4
clone_size: -
cdr3_nt: TGTGCCAGCAGGGTCGGACAGTACACCGGGGAGCTGTTTTTT
cdr3_aa: CASRVGQYTGELFF

j_call: TRBJ2-3
d_call: TRBD2
v_call: TRBV18
clone_size: -
cdr3_nt: TGTGCCAGCTCGTACCTAGCGGGAAGTCTGGATACGCAGTATTTT
cdr3_aa: CASSYLAGSLDTQYF

j_call: TRBJ1-3
d_call: -
v_call: TRBV11-2
clone_size: many
cdr3_nt: TGTGCCAGCAGCTTAGAACCGGGAGGGAGAAACACCATATATTTT
cdr3_aa: CASSLEPGGRNTIYF

j_call: TRBJ2-7
d_call: TRBD1
v_call: TRBV12-5
clone_size: few
cdr3_nt: TGTGCTAGTGGTACCCGGACAGGGAACGAGCAGTACTTC
cdr3_aa: CASGTRTGNEQYF

j_call: TRBJ2-3
d_call: TRBD2
v_call: TRBV6-4
clone_size: -
cdr3_nt: TGTGCCAGCAGTGACGGAGCGGGAGGCCCCACAGATACGCAGTATTTT
cdr3_aa: CASSDGAGGPTDTQYF

j_call: TRBJ2-3
d_call: -
v_call: TRBV19
clone_size: -
cdr3_nt: TGTGCCAGTAGTATTCCCCCCTGGGGGAGCGAATGCACAGATACGCAGTATTTT
cdr3_aa: CASSIPPWGSECTDTQYF

j_call: TRBJ2-1
d_call: TRBD2
v_call: TRBV11-3
clone_size: few
cdr3_nt: TGTGCCAGCAGCAGAGCGGGAACTCCCTCCTACAATGAGCAGTTCTTC
cdr3_aa: CASSRAGTPSYNEQFF

j_call: TRBJ2-7
d_call: TRBD1
v_call: TRBV20-1
clone_size: -
cdr3_nt: TGCAGTGCTAGAGATCTCATGTCGGGACAGGGAATCTACGAGCAGTACTTC
cdr3_aa: CSARDLMSGQGIYEQYF

j_call: TRBJ2-3
d_call: -
v_call: TRBV29-1
clone_size: many
cdr3_nt: TGCAGCACTCTCCGGGACACCTTGGCAGATACGCAGTATTTT
cdr3_aa: CSTLRDTLADTQYF

j_call: TRBJ2-1
d_call: -
v_call: TRBV29-1
clone_size: -
cdr3_nt: TGCAGCGTTGCGAGACAATTTAATGAGCAGTTCTTC
cdr3_aa: CSVARQFNEQFF

j_call: TRBJ1-5
d_call: -
v_call: TRBV28
clone_size: few
cdr3_nt: TGTGCCAGCAGTTTAGATGGACATCAGCCCCAGCATTTT
cdr3_aa: CASSLDGHQPQHF

j_call: TRBJ2-2
d_call: TRBD2
v_call: TRBV7-9
clone_size: many
cdr3_nt: TGTGCCAGCAGCTTTCCACCGAGACTAGCGGGACCCACCGGGGAGCTGTTTTTT
cdr3_aa: CASSFPPRLAGPTGELFF

j_call: TRBJ2-1
d_call: -
v_call: TRBV7-9
clone_size: -
cdr3_nt: TGTGCCAGCAGCGAACCCAGGGCGGCTAGCGATAAGTCTAGGTCCTACAATGAGCAGTTCTTC
cdr3_aa: CASSEPRAASDKSRSYNEQFF

j_call: TRBJ1-1
d_call: -
v_call: TRBV6-6
clone_size: many
cdr3_nt: TGTGCCAGCAGTTACGAAGGACAGCTGAACACTGAAGCTTTCTTT
cdr3_aa: CASSYEGQLNTEAFF

j_call: TRBJ2-5
d_call: -
v_call: TRBV11-2
clone_size: -
cdr3_nt: TGTGCCAGCAGCATCAATAGGTTTTCGAGTGTTGTCTTC
cdr3_aa: CASSINRFSSVVF